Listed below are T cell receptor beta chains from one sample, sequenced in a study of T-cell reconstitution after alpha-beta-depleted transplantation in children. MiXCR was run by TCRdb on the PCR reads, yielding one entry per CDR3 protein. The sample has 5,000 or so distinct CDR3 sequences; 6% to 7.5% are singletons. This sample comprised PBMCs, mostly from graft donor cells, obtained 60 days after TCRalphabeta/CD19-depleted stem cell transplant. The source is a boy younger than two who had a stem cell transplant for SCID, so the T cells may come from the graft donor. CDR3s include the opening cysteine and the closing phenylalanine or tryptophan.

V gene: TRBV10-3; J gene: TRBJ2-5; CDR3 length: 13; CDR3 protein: CAISGGAWETQYF
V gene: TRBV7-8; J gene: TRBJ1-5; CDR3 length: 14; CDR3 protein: CASSLAGANQPQHF
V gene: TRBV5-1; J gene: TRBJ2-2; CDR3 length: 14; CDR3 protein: CASGTGGRTGELFF
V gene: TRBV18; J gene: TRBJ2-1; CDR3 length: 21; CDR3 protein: CASSPPWEDRGLLSSYNEQFF
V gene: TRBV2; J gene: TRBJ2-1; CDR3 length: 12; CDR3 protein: CASRQGRYEQFF
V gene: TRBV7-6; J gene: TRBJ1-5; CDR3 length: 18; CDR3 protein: CASSLDLGGAFFDQPQHF
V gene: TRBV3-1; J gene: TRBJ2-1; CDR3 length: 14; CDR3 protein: CASSPTLPYNEQFF
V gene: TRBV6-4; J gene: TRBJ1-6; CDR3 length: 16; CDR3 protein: CALGDRLRLGSSPLHF
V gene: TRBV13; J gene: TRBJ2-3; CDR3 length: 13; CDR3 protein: CASRRTGGDTQYF
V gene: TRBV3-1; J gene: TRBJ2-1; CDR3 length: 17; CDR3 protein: CATSNEVQRESYNEQFF
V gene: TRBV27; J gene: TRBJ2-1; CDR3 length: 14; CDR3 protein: CASSPRKGHNEQFF
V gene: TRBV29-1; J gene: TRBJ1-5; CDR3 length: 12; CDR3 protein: CSVGGGAQPQHF
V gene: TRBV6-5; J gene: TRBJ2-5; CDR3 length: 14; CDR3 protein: CASSYRWPQETQYF